Shown below are 29 T cell receptor beta chains from a single sample sequenced in a study of identical twins. MiXCR was run by TCRdb on the 5' RACE reads, yielding one entry per CDR3 protein. The sample carries a few hundred thousand distinct CDR3 sequences, about 18% recorded once. The sequenced material came from naive T cells sorted from blood. These receptors all come from a man between 50 and 59 years old in good health.

This chain links TRBV5-1 with TRBJ2-4; D call uncertain. CDR3 length equals 14 residues. Germline values: CDR1 SGHRS, CDR2 YFSETQ. V was cut by 2 bases and J by 2 bases, with 8 bases left in between. DNA of the CDR3: TGCGCCAGCAGCTTCGACCGTACCAAAAACATTCAGTACTTC. This encodes CASSFDRTKNIQYF.

The rearrangement links TRBV20-1 to TRBJ2-7; possible D gene TRBD1, 5 bases. The ends were cut back, 5 bases at V and 4 bases at J, with 12 bases in the middle. Looked up from germline, CDR1 is DFQATT and CDR2 is SNEGSKA (reference sequence). The CDR3 totals 12 residues. CDR3 in amino acids: CSAPLQGYEQYF. CDR3 in DNA: TGCAGTGCTCCTCTCCAGGGTTACGAGCAGTACTTC.

This chain joins TRBV27 and TRBJ2-3, with TRBD2 as a possible D gene (7 bases). The length of the CDR3 is 14 residues. Germline CDR1 and CDR2: MNHEY and SMNVEV (reference sequence). V was shortened by 6 bases and J by 9 bases, with 19 bases between the two germline ends. CDR3 coding DNA: TGTGCCAGCAGATCAATGGGGGGGCAGGGGACGCAGTATTTT. Residues: CASRSMGGQGTQYF.

This clonotype was observed at least ten times. The chain couples TRBV29-1 to TRBJ2-3, with unresolved D. Trimming left V 3 bases short and J 5 bases short, with 18 bases between. There are 15 residues in the CDR3. Germline assignment: CDR1 SQVTM and CDR2 ANQGSEA. The CDR3 loop reads CSVDSWWDSLDTQYF. The CDR3 bases are TGCAGCGTTGATAGTTGGTGGGATTCTTTAGATACGCAGTATTTT.

This chain uses TRBV9 with TRBJ1-4, with 9 bases aligning to TRBD1. The V and J ends lost 7 bases and 8 bases, in that order; junction bases with no gene match: 15. Germline V CDR1 and CDR2: SGDLS, YYNGEE. The CDR3 is made up of 16 amino acids. CDR3 sequence: CASSRTLQGAQEKLFF. CDR3 coding DNA: TGTGCCAGCTCTCGAACCTTACAGGGGGCGCAGGAAAAACTGTTTTTT.

There are many counts of this clonotype. The chain combines TRBV20-1 with TRBJ1-6; D uncertain. Per germline, CDR1 DFQATT and CDR2 SNEGSKA (reference sequence). V lost 3 bases and J 4 bases, leaving 13 bases between the germline ends. The CDR3 runs 15 residues. The chain's CDR3 is CSASVNRLYNSPLHF. The CDR3 DNA sequence: TGCAGTGCTAGTGTTAACCGGCTATATAATTCACCCCTCCACTTT.

This clonotype showed up just a few times. V and J are TRBV6-1 and TRBJ1-1, with TRBD1 as a possible D gene (5 bases). Germline V gene sequence: CDR1 MNHNS, CDR2 SASEGT. The CDR3 consists of 14 residues. Trimming took 4 bases from V and 5 from J, leaving 14 bases between them. The CDR3: CASSVGTRATEAFF. The DNA of the CDR3 is TGTGCCAGCAGTGTCGGGACTAGAGCTACTGAAGCTTTCTTT.

This clonotype came up a few times. The V gene is TRBV6-5, the J gene TRBJ2-1, with 7 bases identical to TRBD2. This CDR3 comprises 14 residues. V lost 4 bases and J lost 5; bases outside the gene matches: 5. Looked up from germline, CDR1 is MNHEY and CDR2 is SVGAGI. The CDR3 DNA follows: TGTGCCAGCAGTTTAAGCGGGGCGGACAATGAGCAGTTCTTC. Translation: CASSLSGADNEQFF.

This clonotype was seen a few times. This chain links TRBV20-1 with TRBJ2-1, with D perhaps matching TRBD2 (6 bases). CDR3 length: 14 amino acids. Trimming stripped 0 bases from V and 1 base from J, with 7 bases between. From germline, CDR1 is DFQATT and CDR2 SNEGSKA (reference sequence). The CDR3 loop reads CSARESGSYNEQFF. DNA of the CDR3: TGCAGTGCTAGAGAGAGCGGGTCCTACAATGAGCAGTTCTTC.

This clonotype was observed a handful of times. The chain links TRBV6-1 to TRBJ2-2; D ambiguous. The germline V gene has CDR1 MNHNS and CDR2 SASEGT. The CDR3 runs 15 residues. The V and J ends lost 5 bases and 2 bases respectively, with 12 bases between them. The CDR3 DNA reads as TGTGCCAGCAGTCCCCAGACATATAACACCGGGGAGCTGTTTTTT. This sequence encodes CASSPQTYNTGELFF.

This chain joins TRBV28 and TRBJ2-1; weak D call: TRBD2 (5 bases). There are 14 residues in the CDR3. V lost 7 bases to trimming and J lost 4 bases, with 14 bases between them. From germline, CDR1 is MDHEN and CDR2 SYDVKM. CDR3: CASNLAGTYNEQFF. The CDR3 nucleotides read TGTGCCAGCAACCTGGCGGGCACATACAATGAGCAGTTCTTC.

This clonotype was found a few times. This chain joins TRBV20-1 and TRBJ1-5; D might be TRBD1 (5 bases). This CDR3 is 14 amino acids long. Trimming stripped 6 bases from V and 0 bases from J, with 12 bases between. Germline V gives CDR1 DFQATT, CDR2 SNEGSKA (reference sequence). DNA for the CDR3: TGCAGTGCCCAGGGTTTGGGTAGCAATCAGCCCCAGCATTTT. This encodes CSAQGLGSNQPQHF.

This chain links TRBV20-1 with TRBJ2-1, with D tentatively TRBD2 (5 bases). This CDR3 is built from 13 residues. Germline CDR1 reads DFQATT; CDR2 reads SNEGSKA (reference sequence). V lost 3 bases and J lost 3, with 9 bases in between. The chain's CDR3 is CSARNGDYNEQFF. CDR3 bases: TGCAGTGCTAGGAACGGGGACTACAATGAGCAGTTCTTC.

V usage is TRBV19 and J usage is TRBJ2-1, with 12 positions matching TRBD1. Per germline, CDR1 LNHDA and CDR2 SQIVND (reference sequence). Trimming took 5 bases from V and 8 from J; bases not matched to a gene: 7. The CDR3 consists of 15 residues. The CDR3 spells CASSLGQGAVDEQFF. The CDR3 nucleotides read TGTGCCAGTAGTCTGGGACAGGGGGCCGTGGATGAGCAGTTCTTC.

The chain carries TRBV5-1 and TRBJ2-7; 8 bases align to TRBD2. There are 18 residues in the CDR3. Germline-derived CDR1 and CDR2 are SGHRS and YFSETQ. V dropped 3 bases and J dropped 0; count of bases not matched to a gene: 14. CDR3: CASSSSGTGTRISYEQYF. Here the CDR3 DNA reads TGCGCCAGCAGCTCCTCCGGGACGGGGACTAGGATCTCCTACGAGCAGTACTTC.

The genes are TRBV14 and TRBJ2-5; D is unclear. Germline V CDR1 and CDR2: SGHDN, FVKESK. Trimming took 1 base from V and 5 from J, leaving 11 bases between them. The CDR3 totals 14 residues. The CDR3 loop reads CASSQGALQETQYF. The CDR3 nucleotides read TGTGCCAGCAGCCAAGGGGCCTTGCAGGAGACCCAGTACTTC. Complete variable domain (other parts from reference TRBV14 and TRBJ2-5): EAGVTQFPSHSVIEKGQTVTLRCDPISGHDNLYWYRRVMGKEIKFLLHFVKESKQDESGMPNNRFLAERTGGTYSTLKVQPAELEDSGVYFCASSQGALQETQYFGPGTRLLVL.

This clonotype has more than one count but fewer than ten. This chain links TRBV6-1 with TRBJ2-1; D perhaps matches TRBD1 (6 bases). This CDR3 has 14 amino acids. Germline CDR1 and CDR2: MNHNS and SASEGT. The V end was cut by 7 bases, the J end by 0 bases, with 10 bases between. The CDR3 loop reads CASNDRSSYNEQFF. CDR3 DNA sequence: TGTGCCAGCAATGACAGGAGCTCCTACAATGAGCAGTTCTTC.

V is TRBV10-3 and J is TRBJ2-2; 12 positions agree with TRBD2. Germline V gene data show CDR1 as ENHRY and CDR2 as SYGVKD. J gave up 1 base and V 8 bases, and 8 bases lay outside the gene matches. CDR3 size: 17 residues. The CDR3 loop reads CAISPSGRALNTGELFF. The CDR3 nucleotides read TGTGCCATCTCCCCTAGCGGGAGGGCCTTGAACACCGGGGAGCTGTTTTTT.

This clonotype has ten or more counts. CDR3 residues: CASSLSALSWELFF. DNA of the CDR3: TGTGCCAGCAGCTTATCCGCCCTAAGCTGGGAGCTGTTTTTT. V gene TRBV7-2 combines with J gene TRBJ2-2; D gene ambiguous. Trimming pared 2 bases from V and 9 bases from J, leaving 13 bases between. This CDR3 region has 14 residues. In germline, CDR1 is SGHTA, CDR2 FQGNSA.

This clonotype has only a few counts. The CDR3 DNA is TGTGCCAGCAGCCCGCGGGCAGGGAGGGGCACTGAAGCTTTCTTT. This sequence encodes CASSPRAGRGTEAFF. The rearrangement links TRBV12-3 or TRBV12-4 to TRBJ1-1; D perhaps matches TRBD1 (5 bases). The V end was cut by 6 bases, the J end by 4 bases, with 18 bases between. This CDR3 spans 15 amino acids.

This clonotype was picked up a small number of times. This sequence joins TRBV15 and TRBJ1-1; no clear D. CDR3 size: 16 residues. Deletions cut 0 bases from V and 5 bases from J, with 16 bases between. The germline CDR1 and CDR2 sequences are LNHNV and YYDKDF (reference sequence). The CDR3 sequence is CATSRDPRSGGTEAFF. In DNA, the CDR3 is TGTGCCACCAGCAGAGATCCACGGTCTGGAGGTACTGAAGCTTTCTTT.

There are many counts of this clonotype. This rearrangement joins TRBV29-1 to TRBJ2-7; D is perhaps TRBD1 or TRBD2 (5 bases each). Germline lookup yields CDR1 SQVTM and CDR2 ANQGSEA. V was shortened by 4 bases and J by 0 bases, with 10 bases between the two germline ends. The CDR3 is 13 amino acids. CDR3 sequence reads: CSVGGVFSYEQYF. The CDR3 nucleotides are TGCAGCGTTGGAGGGGTCTTCTCCTACGAGCAGTACTTC.

This rearrangement joins TRBV20-1 to TRBJ2-1; 10 nucleotides align to TRBD1. Germline lookup yields CDR1 DFQATT and CDR2 SNEGSKA (reference sequence). The CDR3 length is 12 residues. With 8 bases clipped from V and 9 bases from J, the junction kept 7 bases outside the gene matches. This chain's CDR3 is CSTTGTGVEQFF. The DNA for the CDR3 is TGCAGTACAACAGGGACAGGGGTTGAGCAGTTCTTC.

This clonotype was recorded a few times. The chain joins TRBV12-3 or TRBV12-4 to TRBJ1-1; 7 bases align to TRBD1. CDR3 length equals 13 residues. V dropped 5 bases and J dropped 5; count of bases not matched to a gene: 5. The CDR3 DNA is TGTGCCAGCAGTGCAACAGGGGTTACTGAAGCTTTCTTT. This codes for CASSATGVTEAFF.

A few counts support this clonotype. The CDR3 bases are TGTGCCAGCAGCTTGGCGGAGGGTCGTTTTAGCTATGGCTACACCTTC. As protein: CASSLAEGRFSYGYTF. The chain uses TRBV7-8 and TRBJ1-2; D not certain. There are 16 residues in the CDR3. Germline CDR1 and CDR2: SGHVS and FQNEAQ. V dropped 3 bases and J dropped 4 bases, with 18 bases sitting between them. Using reference TRBV7-8 and TRBJ1-2 for the parts outside the CDR3, the full variable domain is GAGVSQSPRYKVAKRGQDVALRCDPISGHVSLFWYQQALGQGPEFLTYFQNEAQLDKSGLPSDRFFAERPEGSVSTLKIQRTQQEDSAVYLCASSLAEGRFSYGYTFGSGTRLTVV.

This clonotype appeared a few times. The chain uses TRBV20-1 and TRBJ2-1, with 8 bases identical to TRBD2. Trimming took 6 bases from V and 0 from J; bases not matched to a gene: 10. The germline CDR1 and CDR2 sequences are DFQATT and SNEGSKA (reference sequence). This CDR3 is built from 16 residues. CDR3 DNA sequence: TGCAGTGCGGGGGCGGGAGGTGCGAGCTCCTACAATGAGCAGTTCTTC. It codes for CSAGAGGASSYNEQFF.

The chain has TRBV18 and TRBJ1-1; D call uncertain. V was cut by 4 bases and J by 1 base, with 19 bases left in between. CDR3 size: 17 residues. Per the germline V gene, CDR1 is KGHSH and CDR2 is LQKENI. The CDR3: CASSRSVFERENTEAFF. The CDR3 DNA reads as TGTGCCAGCTCACGGTCAGTCTTTGAGAGGGAGAACACTGAAGCTTTCTTT.

The gene calls are TRBV28 and TRBJ1-5; D is undetermined. This CDR3 has 14 residues. Germline V gives CDR1 MDHEN, CDR2 SYDVKM. The V gene lost 2 bases and the J gene lost 7 bases, with 12 bases spanning the gap. The chain's CDR3 is CASSLMANWQPQHF. The CDR3 nucleotides read TGTGCCAGCAGTTTAATGGCAAACTGGCAGCCCCAGCATTTT.

This clonotype occurred a few times. This chain uses TRBV6-2 or TRBV6-3 with TRBJ1-2; D is unresolved. This CDR3 spans 15 amino acids. The V and J ends lost 6 bases and 0 bases respectively, with 14 bases between them. Germline V gene data show CDR1 as MNHEY and CDR2 as SVGEGT. This CDR3 is CASRMMTATNYGYTF. The CDR3 nucleotides read TGTGCCAGCAGGATGATGACCGCTACTAACTATGGCTACACCTTC.